This T cell receptor (beta chain) originates from a study of blood T cell repertoires in COVID-19. Adults between about 18 and 95 years of age took part from fewer than 30 US areas. Only in-frame clones appear in the TCRdb table, and some are missing; sequencing was by immunoSEQ multiplex PCR. The repertoire includes roughly 250,000 clones, roughly nine tenths of them detected once, and around 6% sits in the top ten. Germline V lookup: CDR1 SGHDT, CDR2 YYEEEE. The CDR3 is 12 residues long. The V gene end was trimmed by 3 bases and the J gene end by 6 bases; junction bases not matched to a gene: 2. Sequenced material: PBMCs or T cells enriched from blood (not recorded which). The TCR sequence derives from a woman aged 25 to 39 with acute COVID-19. The chain links TRBV5-6 to TRBJ1-2; 7 bases agree with TRBD1. The CDR3: CASSSTGDGYTF. Written as DNA, the CDR3 is TGTGCCAGCAGCTCTACAGGGGATGGCTACACCTTC.